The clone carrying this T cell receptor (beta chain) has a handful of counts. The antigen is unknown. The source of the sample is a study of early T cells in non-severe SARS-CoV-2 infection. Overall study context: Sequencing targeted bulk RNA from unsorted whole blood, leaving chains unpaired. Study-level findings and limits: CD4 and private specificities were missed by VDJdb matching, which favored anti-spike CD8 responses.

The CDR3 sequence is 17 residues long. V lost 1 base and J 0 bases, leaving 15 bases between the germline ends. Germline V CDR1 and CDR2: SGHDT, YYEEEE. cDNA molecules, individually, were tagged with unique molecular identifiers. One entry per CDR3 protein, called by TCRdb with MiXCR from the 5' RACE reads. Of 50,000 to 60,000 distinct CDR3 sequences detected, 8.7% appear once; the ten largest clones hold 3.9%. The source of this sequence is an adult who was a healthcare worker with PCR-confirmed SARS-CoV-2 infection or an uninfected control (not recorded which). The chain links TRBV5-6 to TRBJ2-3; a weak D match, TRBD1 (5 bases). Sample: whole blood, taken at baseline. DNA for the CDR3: TGTGCCAGCAGCTTGAGGACAACGAGTGCTAGCACAGATACGCAGTATTTT. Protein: CASSLRTTSASTDTQYF.